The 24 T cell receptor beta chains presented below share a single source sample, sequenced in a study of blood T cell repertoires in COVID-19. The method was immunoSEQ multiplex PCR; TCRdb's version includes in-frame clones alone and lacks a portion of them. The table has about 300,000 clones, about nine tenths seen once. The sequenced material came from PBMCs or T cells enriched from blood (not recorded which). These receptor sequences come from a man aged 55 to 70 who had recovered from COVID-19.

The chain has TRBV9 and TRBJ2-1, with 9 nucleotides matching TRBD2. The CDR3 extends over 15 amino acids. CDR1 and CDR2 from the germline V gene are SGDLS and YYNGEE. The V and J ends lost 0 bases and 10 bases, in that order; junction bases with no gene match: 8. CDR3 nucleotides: TGTGCCAGCAGCGTAGCGTTTAGCGGGAGAGCGGAGCAGTTCTTC. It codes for CASSVAFSGRAEQFF.

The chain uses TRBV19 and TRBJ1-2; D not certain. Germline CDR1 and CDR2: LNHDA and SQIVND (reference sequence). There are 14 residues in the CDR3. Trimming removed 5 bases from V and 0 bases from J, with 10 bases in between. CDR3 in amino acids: CASSLQASNYGYTF. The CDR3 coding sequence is TGTGCCAGTAGTCTGCAGGCATCTAACTATGGCTACACCTTC.

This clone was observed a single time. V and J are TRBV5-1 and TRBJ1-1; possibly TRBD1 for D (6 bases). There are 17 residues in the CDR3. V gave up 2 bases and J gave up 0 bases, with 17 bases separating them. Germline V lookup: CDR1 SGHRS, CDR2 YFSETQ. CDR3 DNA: TGCGCCAGCAGCTTCCTACAGGGTCGCCAACTGAACACTGAAGCTTTCTTT. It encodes CASSFLQGRQLNTEAFF.

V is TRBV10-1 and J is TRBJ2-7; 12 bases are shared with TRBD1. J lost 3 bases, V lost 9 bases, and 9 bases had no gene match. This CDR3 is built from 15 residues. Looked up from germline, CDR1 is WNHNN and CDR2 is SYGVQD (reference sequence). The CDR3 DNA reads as TGCGCCAGAGCTAATAGGGACAGGGGGCGCTACGAGCAGTACTTC. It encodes CARANRDRGRYEQYF.

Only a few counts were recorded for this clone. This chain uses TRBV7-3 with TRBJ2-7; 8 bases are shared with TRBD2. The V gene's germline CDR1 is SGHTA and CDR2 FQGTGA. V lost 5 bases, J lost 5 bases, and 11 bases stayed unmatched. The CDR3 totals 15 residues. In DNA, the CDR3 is TGTGCCAGCAGCCCCACTGTAGCGGGACCCCACGAGCAGTACTTC. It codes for CASSPTVAGPHEQYF.

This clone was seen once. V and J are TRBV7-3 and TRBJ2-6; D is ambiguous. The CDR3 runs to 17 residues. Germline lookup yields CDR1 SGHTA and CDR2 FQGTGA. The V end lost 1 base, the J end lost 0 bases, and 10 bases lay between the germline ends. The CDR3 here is CASSLNSWLSGANVLTF. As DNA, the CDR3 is TGTGCCAGCAGCTTAAATTCCTGGCTCTCTGGGGCCAACGTCCTGACTTTC.

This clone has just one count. The CDR3 is CASSPPGQGGGGELFF. Here the CDR3 DNA reads TGTGCCAGCAGCCCACCTGGACAGGGTGGAGGCGGGGAGCTGTTTTTT. The V call is TRBV7-3, the J call TRBJ2-2; 8 nucleotides align to TRBD1. This CDR3 spans 16 amino acids. Germline lookup yields CDR1 SGHTA and CDR2 FQGTGA. V lost 5 bases to trimming and J lost 7 bases; unmatched junction nucleotides: 12.

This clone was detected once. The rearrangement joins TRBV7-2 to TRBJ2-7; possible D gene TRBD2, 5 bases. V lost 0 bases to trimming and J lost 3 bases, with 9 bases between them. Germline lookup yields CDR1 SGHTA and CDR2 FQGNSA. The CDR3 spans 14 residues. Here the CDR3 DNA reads TGTGCCAGCAGCTTAGCCGGGGTCGGCTACGAGCAGTACTTC. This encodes CASSLAGVGYEQYF.

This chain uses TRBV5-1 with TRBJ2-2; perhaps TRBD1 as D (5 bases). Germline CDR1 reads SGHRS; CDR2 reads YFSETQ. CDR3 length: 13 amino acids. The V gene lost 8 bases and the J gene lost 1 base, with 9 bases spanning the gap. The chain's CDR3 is CASSTENTGELFF. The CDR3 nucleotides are TGCGCCAGTTCGACAGAGAACACCGGGGAGCTGTTTTTT.

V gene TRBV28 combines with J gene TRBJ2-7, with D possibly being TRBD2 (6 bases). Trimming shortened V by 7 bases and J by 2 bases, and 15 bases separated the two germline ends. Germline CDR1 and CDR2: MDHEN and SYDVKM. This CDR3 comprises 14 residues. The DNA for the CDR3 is TGTGCCAGCATAAGCGGAGGGCGGGCCTACGAGCAGTACTTC. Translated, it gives CASISGGRAYEQYF. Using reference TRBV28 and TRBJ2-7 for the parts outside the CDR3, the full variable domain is DVKVTQSSRYLVKRTGEKVFLECVQDMDHENMFWYRQDPGLGLRLIYFSYDVKMKEKGDIPEGYSVSREKKERFSLILESASTNQTSMYLCASISGGRAYEQYFGPGTRLTVT.

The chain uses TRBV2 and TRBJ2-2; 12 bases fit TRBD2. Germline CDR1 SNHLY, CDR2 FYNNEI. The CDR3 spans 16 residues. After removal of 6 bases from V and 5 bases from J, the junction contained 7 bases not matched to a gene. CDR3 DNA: TGTGCCAGCAGGACTAGCGGGAGTGGGTTTACCGGGGAGCTGTTTTTT. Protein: CASRTSGSGFTGELFF.

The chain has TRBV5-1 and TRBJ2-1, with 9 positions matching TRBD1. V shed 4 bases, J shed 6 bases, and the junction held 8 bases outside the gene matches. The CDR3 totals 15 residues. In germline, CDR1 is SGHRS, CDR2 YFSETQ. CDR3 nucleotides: TGCGCCAGCAGCGGCACAGGGGGCGCCGGCAATGAGCAGTTCTTC. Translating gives CASSGTGGAGNEQFF.

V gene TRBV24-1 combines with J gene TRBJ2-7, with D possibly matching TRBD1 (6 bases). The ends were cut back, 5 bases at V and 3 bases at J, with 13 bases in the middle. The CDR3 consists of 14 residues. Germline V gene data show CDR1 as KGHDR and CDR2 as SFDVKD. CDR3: CATSGTGSVYEQYF. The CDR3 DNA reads TGTGCCACCAGTGGAACAGGGAGTGTCTACGAGCAGTACTTC.

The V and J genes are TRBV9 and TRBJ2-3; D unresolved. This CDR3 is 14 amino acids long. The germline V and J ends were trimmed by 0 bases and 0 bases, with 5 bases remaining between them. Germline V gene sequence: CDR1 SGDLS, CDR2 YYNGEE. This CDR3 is CASSVVVSTDTQYF. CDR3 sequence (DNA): TGTGCCAGCAGCGTAGTAGTAAGCACAGATACGCAGTATTTT.

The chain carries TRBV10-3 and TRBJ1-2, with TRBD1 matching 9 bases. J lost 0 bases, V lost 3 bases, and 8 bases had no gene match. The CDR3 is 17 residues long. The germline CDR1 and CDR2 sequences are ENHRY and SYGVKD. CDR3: CAISDPDRGRANYGYTF. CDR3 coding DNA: TGTGCCATCAGTGACCCGGACAGGGGCCGAGCTAACTATGGCTACACCTTC.

The CDR3 DNA is TGTGCCAGCAGTTTACAGGGCTTCCCATCGGCTTTCTTT. This encodes CASSLQGFPSAFF. The V call is TRBV28, the J call TRBJ1-1, with D maybe TRBD1 (5 bases). This CDR3 region has 13 residues. V gave up 2 bases and J gave up 11 bases, with 15 bases separating them. The germline CDR1 and CDR2 sequences are MDHEN and SYDVKM.

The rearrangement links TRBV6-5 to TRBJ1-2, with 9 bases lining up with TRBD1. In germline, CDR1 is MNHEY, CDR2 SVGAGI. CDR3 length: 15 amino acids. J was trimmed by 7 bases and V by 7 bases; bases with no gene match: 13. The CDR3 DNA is TGTGCCAGCACAAGGGACAGGGATAGTTCGGGTGGCTACACCTTC. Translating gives CASTRDRDSSGGYTF.

CDR3 amino acids: CASSITGGETQYF. In DNA, the CDR3 is TGTGCCAGCAGTATCACAGGGGGCGAGACCCAGTACTTC. The chain couples TRBV28 to TRBJ2-5, with TRBD1 matching over 9 bases. The CDR3 is 13 amino acids. V was clipped by 5 bases and J by 5 bases; unmatched bases: 3. CDR1 is MDHEN and CDR2 is SYDVKM in the germline V gene.

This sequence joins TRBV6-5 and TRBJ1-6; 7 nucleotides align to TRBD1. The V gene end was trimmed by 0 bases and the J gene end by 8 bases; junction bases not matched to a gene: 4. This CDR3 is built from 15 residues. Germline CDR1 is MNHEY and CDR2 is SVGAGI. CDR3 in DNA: TGTGCCAGCAGTTACTCCGGGACAGTTCATTCACCCCTCCACTTT. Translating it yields CASSYSGTVHSPLHF.

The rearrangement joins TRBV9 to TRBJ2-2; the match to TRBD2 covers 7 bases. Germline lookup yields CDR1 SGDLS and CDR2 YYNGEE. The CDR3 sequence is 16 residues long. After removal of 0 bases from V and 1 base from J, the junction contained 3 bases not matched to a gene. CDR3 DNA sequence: TGTGCCAGCAGCGTAGATCCGGGGGGGAACACCGGGGAGCTGTTTTTT. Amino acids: CASSVDPGGNTGELFF.

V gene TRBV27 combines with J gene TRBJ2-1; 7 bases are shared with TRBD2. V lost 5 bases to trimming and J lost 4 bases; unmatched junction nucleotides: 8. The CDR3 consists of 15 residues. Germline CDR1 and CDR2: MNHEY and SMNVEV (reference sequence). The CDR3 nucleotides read TGTGCCAGCAGTCCGCGGGGGACCATATACAATGAGCAGTTCTTC. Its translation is CASSPRGTIYNEQFF.

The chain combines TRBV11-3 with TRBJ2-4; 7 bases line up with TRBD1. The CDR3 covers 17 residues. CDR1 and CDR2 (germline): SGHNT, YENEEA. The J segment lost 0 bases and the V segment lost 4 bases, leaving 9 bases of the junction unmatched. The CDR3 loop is CASSSVMTGSAKNIQYF. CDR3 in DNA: TGTGCCAGCAGCTCAGTAATGACAGGGTCAGCCAAAAACATTCAGTACTTC.

The CDR3 DNA reads TGTGCCAGCAGCGAGGGGGGGAGCGGGAGCTACGAGCAGTACTTC. Its protein is CASSEGGSGSYEQYF. The rearrangement uses TRBV9 and TRBJ2-7, with 8 bases lining up with TRBD2. The CDR3 extends over 15 amino acids. CDR1 and CDR2 from the germline V gene are SGDLS and YYNGEE. V lost 3 bases, J lost 3 bases, and 8 bases stayed unmatched. The variable domain in full, with the rest retrieved from reference TRBV9 and TRBJ2-7, is DSGVTQTPKHLITATGQRVTLRCSPRSGDLSVYWYQQSLDQGLQFLIQYYNGEERAKGNILERFSAQQFPDLHSELNLSSLELGDSALYFCASSEGGSGSYEQYFGPGTRLTVT.

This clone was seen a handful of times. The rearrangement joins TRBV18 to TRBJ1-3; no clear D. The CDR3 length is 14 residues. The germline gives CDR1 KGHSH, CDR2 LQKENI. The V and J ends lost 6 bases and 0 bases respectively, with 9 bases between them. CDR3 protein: CASSPQNSGNTIYF. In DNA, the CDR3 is TGTGCCAGCTCGCCTCAGAACTCTGGAAACACCATATATTTT. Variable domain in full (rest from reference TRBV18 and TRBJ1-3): NAGVMQNPRHLVRRRGQEARLRCSPMKGHSHVYWYRQLPEEGLKFMVYLQKENIIDESGMPKERFSAEFPKEGPSILRIQQVVRGDSAAYFCASSPQNSGNTIYFGEGSWLTVV.